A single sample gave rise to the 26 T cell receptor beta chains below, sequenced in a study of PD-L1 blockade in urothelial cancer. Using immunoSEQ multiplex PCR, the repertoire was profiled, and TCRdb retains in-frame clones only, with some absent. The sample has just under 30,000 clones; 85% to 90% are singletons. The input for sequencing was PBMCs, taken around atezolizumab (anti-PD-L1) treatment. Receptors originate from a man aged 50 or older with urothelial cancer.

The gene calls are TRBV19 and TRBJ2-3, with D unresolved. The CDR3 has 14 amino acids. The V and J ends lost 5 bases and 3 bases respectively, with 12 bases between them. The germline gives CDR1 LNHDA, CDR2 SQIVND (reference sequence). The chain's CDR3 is CASSFLDPTDTQYF. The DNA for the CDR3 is TGTGCCAGTAGTTTCCTAGATCCTACAGATACGCAGTATTTT.

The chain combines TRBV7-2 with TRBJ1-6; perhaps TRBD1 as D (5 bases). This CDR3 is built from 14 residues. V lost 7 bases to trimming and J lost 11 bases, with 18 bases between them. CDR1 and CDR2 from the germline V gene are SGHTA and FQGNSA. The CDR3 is CASTPTVGIPPLHF. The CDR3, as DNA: TGTGCCAGCACCCCGACAGTGGGCATTCCACCCCTCCACTTT.

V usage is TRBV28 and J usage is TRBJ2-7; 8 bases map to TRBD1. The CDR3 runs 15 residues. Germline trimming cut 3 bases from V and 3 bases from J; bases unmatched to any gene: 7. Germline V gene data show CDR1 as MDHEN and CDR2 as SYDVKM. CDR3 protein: CASSFRQGIYYEQYF. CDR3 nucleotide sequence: TGTGCCAGCAGTTTTAGACAGGGGATTTACTACGAGCAGTACTTC.

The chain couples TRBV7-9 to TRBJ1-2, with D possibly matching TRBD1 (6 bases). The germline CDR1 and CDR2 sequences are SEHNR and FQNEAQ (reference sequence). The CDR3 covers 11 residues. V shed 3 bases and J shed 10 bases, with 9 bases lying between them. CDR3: CASSFRGSYTF. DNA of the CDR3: TGTGCCAGCAGCTTCAGGGGCTCCTACACCTTC.

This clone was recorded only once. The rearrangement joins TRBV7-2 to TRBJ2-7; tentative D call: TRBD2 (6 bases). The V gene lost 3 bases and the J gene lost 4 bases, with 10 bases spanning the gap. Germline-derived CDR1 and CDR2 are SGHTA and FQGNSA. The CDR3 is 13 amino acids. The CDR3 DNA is TGTGCCAGCAGCTTCGAGGGGAGGTACGAGCAGTACTTC. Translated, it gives CASSFEGRYEQYF.

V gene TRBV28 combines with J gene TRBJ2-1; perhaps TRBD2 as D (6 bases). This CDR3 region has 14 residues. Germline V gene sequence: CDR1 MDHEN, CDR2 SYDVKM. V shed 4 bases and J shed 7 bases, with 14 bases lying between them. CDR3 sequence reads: CASSSPGVRNEQFF. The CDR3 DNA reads TGTGCCAGCAGTTCCCCGGGAGTAAGGAATGAGCAGTTCTTC.

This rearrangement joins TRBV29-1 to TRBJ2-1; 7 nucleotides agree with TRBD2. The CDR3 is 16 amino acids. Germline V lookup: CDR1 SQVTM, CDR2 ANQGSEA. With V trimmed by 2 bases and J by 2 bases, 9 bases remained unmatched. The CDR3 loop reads CSVEWGAGPTYNEQFF. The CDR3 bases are TGCAGCGTTGAATGGGGAGCGGGGCCAACCTACAATGAGCAGTTCTTC.

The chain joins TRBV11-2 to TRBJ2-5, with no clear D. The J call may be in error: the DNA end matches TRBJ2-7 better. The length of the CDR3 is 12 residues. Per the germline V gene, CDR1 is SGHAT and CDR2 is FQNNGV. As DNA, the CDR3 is TGTGCCAGCAGAGACTGGGTCTACGAGCAGTACTTC. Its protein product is CASRDWVYEQYF.

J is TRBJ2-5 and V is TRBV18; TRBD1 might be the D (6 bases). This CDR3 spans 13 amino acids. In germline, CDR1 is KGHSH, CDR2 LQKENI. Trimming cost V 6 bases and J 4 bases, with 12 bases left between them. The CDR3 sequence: CASSQGMSETQYF. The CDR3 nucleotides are TGTGCCAGCTCCCAGGGGATGTCAGAGACCCAGTACTTC.

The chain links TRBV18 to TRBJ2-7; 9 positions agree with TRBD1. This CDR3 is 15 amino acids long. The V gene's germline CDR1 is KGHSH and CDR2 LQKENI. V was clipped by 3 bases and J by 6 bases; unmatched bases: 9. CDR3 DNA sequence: TGTGCCAGCTCACCGGTCCGGACAGGGGAGAGCGAGCAGTACTTC. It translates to CASSPVRTGESEQYF.

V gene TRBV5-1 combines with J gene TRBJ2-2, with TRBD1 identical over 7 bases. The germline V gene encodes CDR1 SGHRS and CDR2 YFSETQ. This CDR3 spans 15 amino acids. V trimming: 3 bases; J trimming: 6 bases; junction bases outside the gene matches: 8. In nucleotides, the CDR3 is TGCGCCAGCAGCTCACGACAGGGATTAGCCGGGGAGCTGTTTTTT. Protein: CASSSRQGLAGELFF. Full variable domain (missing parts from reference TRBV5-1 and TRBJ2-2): KAGVTQTPRYLIKTRGQQVTLSCSPISGHRSVSWYQQTPGQGLQFLFEYFSETQRNKGNFPGRFSGRQFSNSRSEMNVSTLELGDSALYLCASSSRQGLAGELFFGEGSRLTVL.

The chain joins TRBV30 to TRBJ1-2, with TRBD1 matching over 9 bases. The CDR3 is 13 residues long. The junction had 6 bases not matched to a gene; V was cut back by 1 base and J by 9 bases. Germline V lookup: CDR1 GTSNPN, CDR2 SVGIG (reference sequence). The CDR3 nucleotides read TGTGCCTGGAGTGCCACAGGGGGCTCGAGCTACACCTTC. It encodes CAWSATGGSSYTF. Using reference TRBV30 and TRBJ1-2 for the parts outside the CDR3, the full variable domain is SQTIHQWPATLVQPVGSPLSLECTVEGTSNPNLYWYRQAAGRGLQLLFYSVGIGQISSEVPQNLSASRPQDRQFILSSKKLLLSDSGFYLCAWSATGGSSYTFGSGTRLTVV.

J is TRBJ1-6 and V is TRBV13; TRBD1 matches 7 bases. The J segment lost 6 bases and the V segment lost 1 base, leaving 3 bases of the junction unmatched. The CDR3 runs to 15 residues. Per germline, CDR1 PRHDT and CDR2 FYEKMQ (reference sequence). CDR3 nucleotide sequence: TGTGCCAGCAGCTTAGCCGGGACAGCTAATTCACCCCTCCACTTT. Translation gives CASSLAGTANSPLHF.

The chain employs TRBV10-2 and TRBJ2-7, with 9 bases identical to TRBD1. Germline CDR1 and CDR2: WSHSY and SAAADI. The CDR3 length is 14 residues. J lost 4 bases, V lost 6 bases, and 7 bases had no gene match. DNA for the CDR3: TGCGCCAGCAGGACCGGGACAGGGTGGTACGAGCAGTACTTC. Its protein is CASRTGTGWYEQYF.

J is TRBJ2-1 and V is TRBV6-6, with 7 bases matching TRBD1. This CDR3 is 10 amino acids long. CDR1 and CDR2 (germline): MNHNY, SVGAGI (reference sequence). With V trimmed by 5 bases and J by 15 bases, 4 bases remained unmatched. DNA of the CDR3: TGTGCCAGCAGTGAAGGGGGCCGGTTCTTC. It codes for CASSEGGRFF.

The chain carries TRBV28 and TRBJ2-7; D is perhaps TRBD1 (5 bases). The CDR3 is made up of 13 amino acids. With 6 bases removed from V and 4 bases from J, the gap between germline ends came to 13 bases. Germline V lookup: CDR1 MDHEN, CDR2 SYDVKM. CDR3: CASRDWGAYEQYF. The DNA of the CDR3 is TGTGCCAGCAGAGATTGGGGCGCATACGAGCAGTACTTC.

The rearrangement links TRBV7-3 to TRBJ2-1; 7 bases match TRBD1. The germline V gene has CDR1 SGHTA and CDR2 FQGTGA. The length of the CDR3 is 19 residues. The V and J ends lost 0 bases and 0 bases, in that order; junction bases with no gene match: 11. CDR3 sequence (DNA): TGTGCCAGCAGCTTAACCCCTCGGACAGGAGTGAGCTCCTACAATGAGCAGTTCTTC. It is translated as CASSLTPRTGVSSYNEQFF.

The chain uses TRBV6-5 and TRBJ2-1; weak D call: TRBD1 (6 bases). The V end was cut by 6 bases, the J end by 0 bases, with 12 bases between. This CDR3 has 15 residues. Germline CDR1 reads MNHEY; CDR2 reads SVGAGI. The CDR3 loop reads CASRLTGSSYNEQFF. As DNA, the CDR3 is TGTGCCAGCAGATTAACAGGGAGCTCCTACAATGAGCAGTTCTTC.

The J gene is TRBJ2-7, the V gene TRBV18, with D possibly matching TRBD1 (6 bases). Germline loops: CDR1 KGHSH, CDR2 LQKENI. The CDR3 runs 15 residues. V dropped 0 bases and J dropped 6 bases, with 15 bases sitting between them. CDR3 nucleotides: TGTGCCAGCTCACCACCGACAGGCGCCATGCGCGAGCAGTACTTC. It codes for CASSPPTGAMREQYF.

The CDR3 nucleotides read TGCGCCAGCAGGGAGGGACAGCAGACATACAATGAGCAGTTCTTC. Its translation is CASREGQQTYNEQFF. The chain combines TRBV5-1 with TRBJ2-1; maybe TRBD1 (7 bases). V dropped 5 bases and J dropped 4 bases, with 16 bases sitting between them. Germline V lookup: CDR1 SGHRS, CDR2 YFSETQ. CDR3 size: 15 residues.

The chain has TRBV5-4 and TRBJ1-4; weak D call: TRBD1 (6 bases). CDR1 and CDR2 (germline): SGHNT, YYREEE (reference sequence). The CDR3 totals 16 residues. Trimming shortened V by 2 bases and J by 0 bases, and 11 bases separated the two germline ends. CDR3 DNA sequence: TGTGCCAGCAGCTTAGGGGGGGCGTCAACTAATGAAAAACTGTTTTTT. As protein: CASSLGGASTNEKLFF.

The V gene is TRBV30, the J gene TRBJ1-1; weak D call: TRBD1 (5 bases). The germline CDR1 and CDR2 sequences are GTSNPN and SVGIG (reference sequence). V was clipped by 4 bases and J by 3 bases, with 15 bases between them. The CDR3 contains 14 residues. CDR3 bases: TGTGCCTGGACCCTCGACAGTTACTACACTGAAGCTTTCTTT. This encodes CAWTLDSYYTEAFF.

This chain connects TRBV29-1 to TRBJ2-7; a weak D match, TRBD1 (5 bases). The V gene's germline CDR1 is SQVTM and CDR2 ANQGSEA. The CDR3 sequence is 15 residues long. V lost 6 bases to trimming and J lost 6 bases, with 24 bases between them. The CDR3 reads CSVLIQGVFSGEQYF. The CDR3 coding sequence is TGCAGCGTCTTAATCCAGGGCGTTTTCTCTGGCGAGCAGTACTTC.

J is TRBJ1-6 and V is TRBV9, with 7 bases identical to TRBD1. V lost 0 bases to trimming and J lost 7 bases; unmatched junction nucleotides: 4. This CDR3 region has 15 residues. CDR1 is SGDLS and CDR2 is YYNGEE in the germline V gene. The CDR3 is CASSVEGARNSPLHF. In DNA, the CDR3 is TGTGCCAGCAGCGTAGAGGGGGCTCGGAATTCACCCCTCCACTTT.

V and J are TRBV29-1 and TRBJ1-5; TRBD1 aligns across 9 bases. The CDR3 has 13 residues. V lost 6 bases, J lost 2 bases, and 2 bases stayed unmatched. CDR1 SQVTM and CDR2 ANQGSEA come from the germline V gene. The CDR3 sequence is CSVWDRGNQPQHF. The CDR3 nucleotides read TGCAGCGTCTGGGACAGGGGCAATCAGCCCCAGCATTTT.

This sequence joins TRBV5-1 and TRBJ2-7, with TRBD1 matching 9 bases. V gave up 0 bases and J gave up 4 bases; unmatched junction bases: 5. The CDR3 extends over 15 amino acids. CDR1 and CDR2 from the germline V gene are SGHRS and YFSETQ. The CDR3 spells CASSLDGQGFYEQYF. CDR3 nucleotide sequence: TGCGCCAGCAGCTTGGACGGACAGGGGTTTTACGAGCAGTACTTC. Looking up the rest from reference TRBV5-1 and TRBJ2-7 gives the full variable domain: KAGVTQTPRYLIKTRGQQVTLSCSPISGHRSVSWYQQTPGQGLQFLFEYFSETQRNKGNFPGRFSGRQFSNSRSEMNVSTLELGDSALYLCASSLDGQGFYEQYFGPGTRLTVT.